The TCR beta chain described here comes from a study of T cells in Graves' hyperthyroidism and ophthalmopathy. Uncontrolled infection, other autoimmune disease, pregnancy or lactation barred patients from enrollment. This clonotype was detected many times. Regions amplified from RNA transcripts were the TCR beta CDR3 regions. The TCR CDR3 was amplified in a first-round RT-PCR using the HTBI primer set. TCRdb re-called the multiplex PCR reads through MiXCR, storing one row per CDR3 protein. Here the sample spans hundreds of thousands of distinct CDR3 sequences, roughly 18% being singletons. The sample comprised blood. The source is a woman between 18 and 30 years old with Graves' ophthalmopathy.

In DNA, the CDR3 is TGTGCCAGCAGTGAAGAAGGGGGGAACACTGAAGCTTTCTTT. Its protein is CASSEEGGNTEAFF. The V and J genes are TRBV2 and TRBJ1-1, with TRBD1 as a possible D gene (6 bases). The CDR3 spans 14 residues. Germline lookup yields CDR1 SNHLY and CDR2 FYNNEI. V lost 1 base, J lost 1 base, and 7 bases lay in between.